This entry describes one TCR beta chain. Its antigen is unknown. One end of the junction varies from germline; a read error may be responsible. The data stem from a study of CD8+CD57+ T cells in acquired aplastic anemia. Whole-study results and caveats: No significant patient-versus-control difference appeared in CD8+ Simpson's diversity.

TCR beta VDJ and CDR3 were profiled, and genomic DNA was the template. TCRdb passed the reads through MiXCR, listing each CDR3 protein once. The sample yields 260,000 or so distinct CDR3 sequences, around 82% seen once. This CDR3 is built from 14 residues. Looked up from germline, CDR1 is SGDLS and CDR2 is YYNGEE. Flow cytometry had shown expanded CD8+CD57+ cells in the patients chosen for sequencing. The origin of this receptor is a human donor with aplastic anemia. This chain joins TRBV9 and TRBJ2-3, with D unclear. Source material: sorted CD4+, CD8+, or CD8+CD57+ T cells (not recorded which) from PBMCs. The CDR3 loop reads CASSLAARPDTQDF. In DNA form, the CDR3 reads TGTGCCAGCAGCCTCGCGGCTAGGCCCGATACGCAGGATTTT.